The 16 T cell receptor beta chains presented below share a single source sample, sequenced in a study of PD-L1 blockade in urothelial cancer. Some clones are missing from TCRdb's copy, which holds only in-frame ones; the method was immunoSEQ multiplex PCR. The sample lists 85,000 to 130,000 clones, roughly nine tenths occurring once. Sequencing was performed on PBMCs, taken around atezolizumab (anti-PD-L1) treatment. These receptors originate from a woman at least 80 years old with urothelial cancer.

V usage is TRBV4-1 and J usage is TRBJ1-1, with 11 bases aligning to TRBD1. The CDR3 has 15 amino acids. CDR1 and CDR2 from the germline V gene are MGHRA and YSYEKL. Trimming removed 4 bases from V and 5 bases from J; junction bases left unmatched: 6. The CDR3 DNA sequence: TGCGCCAGCAGCCTTTCGGACAGGGGGCAGACTGAAGCTTTCTTT. It specifies CASSLSDRGQTEAFF.

This chain joins TRBV29-1 and TRBJ2-7; D might be TRBD1 (5 bases). The ends were cut back, 4 bases at V and 2 bases at J, with 9 bases in the middle. The CDR3 spans 12 residues. The V gene's germline CDR1 is SQVTM and CDR2 ANQGSEA. Here the CDR3 reads CSVAQGTYEQYF. CDR3 DNA sequence: TGCAGCGTTGCGCAGGGAACCTACGAGCAGTACTTC.

J is TRBJ1-1 and V is TRBV27; D remains unclear. Trimming removed 6 bases at V and 2 bases at J, with 19 bases between. The germline gives CDR1 MNHEY, CDR2 SMNVEV (reference sequence). CDR3 length: 16 amino acids. CDR3 protein: CASSTFRSGRNTEAFF. CDR3 sequence (DNA): TGTGCCAGCAGCACTTTTCGGTCGGGAAGAAACACTGAAGCTTTCTTT.

This clone was observed once. The J gene is TRBJ1-2, the V gene TRBV27, with D tentatively TRBD1 (5 bases). V was clipped by 4 bases and J by 7 bases, with 13 bases between them. Germline V gives CDR1 MNHEY, CDR2 SMNVEV (reference sequence). There are 13 residues in the CDR3. The CDR3 here is CASSSPGGGGYTF. The CDR3, as DNA: TGTGCCAGCAGTTCCCCTGGGGGAGGTGGCTACACCTTC.

The chain recombines TRBV25-1 with TRBJ2-3, with 12 bases that match TRBD2. Germline V gene lookup returns CDR1 MGHDK and CDR2 SYGVNS. The CDR3 consists of 16 residues. V was clipped by 3 bases and J by 4 bases; unmatched bases: 5. CDR3 nucleotides: TGTGCCAGCAGTGAGCGACTAGCGGGAGCCCCAGATACGCAGTATTTT. This translates into CASSERLAGAPDTQYF.

The chain is built from TRBV27 and TRBJ2-7; 8 bases map to TRBD1. The V and J ends lost 6 bases and 2 bases, in that order; junction bases with no gene match: 9. This CDR3 spans 15 amino acids. Germline CDR1 MNHEY, CDR2 SMNVEV (reference sequence). The CDR3 nucleotides read TGTGCCAGCAGCCTCACCGGGACAGGTCCCTACGAGCAGTACTTC. Amino acids: CASSLTGTGPYEQYF.

V usage is TRBV2 and J usage is TRBJ1-3; TRBD1 agrees at 8 bases. Germline V gives CDR1 SNHLY, CDR2 FYNNEI. CDR3 size: 14 residues. With 6 bases clipped from V and 0 bases from J, the junction kept 1 base outside the gene matches. The CDR3 here is CASRGQVSGNTIYF. The CDR3 DNA reads as TGTGCCAGCAGGGGACAGGTCTCTGGAAACACCATATATTTT.

The rearrangement joins TRBV28 to TRBJ1-2, with D maybe TRBD1 (6 bases). CDR3 length: 16 residues. Looked up from germline, CDR1 is MDHEN and CDR2 is SYDVKM. The V and J ends lost 2 bases and 5 bases respectively, with 18 bases between them. In DNA form, the CDR3 reads TGTGCCAGCAGTTTAGGGGGCAGGGGAGGGGATTATGGCTACACCTTC. As protein: CASSLGGRGGDYGYTF.

The count of this clone is one. The chain employs TRBV30 and TRBJ2-2, with a weak D call TRBD1 (6 bases). The germline V gene encodes CDR1 GTSNPN and CDR2 SVGIG (reference sequence). Trimming took off 2 bases at V and 2 bases at J, with 12 bases between the two ends. CDR3 size: 15 residues. The CDR3 region has the DNA TGTGCCTGGAGTCCCCCGGGACACAACACCGGGGAGCTGTTTTTT. Its protein product is CAWSPPGHNTGELFF.

The chain carries TRBV13 and TRBJ1-1; TRBD1 matches 8 bases. V shed 5 bases and J 8 bases; nucleotides not matched to a gene: 10. CDR1 is PRHDT and CDR2 is FYEKMQ in the germline V gene (reference sequence). The CDR3 runs to 14 residues. CDR3 DNA: TGTGCCAGCAGCCAAACAGGGGGGGGTCTAGAAGCTTTCTTT. Translated: CASSQTGGGLEAFF.

J is TRBJ1-5 and V is TRBV19, with TRBD1 as a possible D gene (5 bases). V was pared by 7 bases and J by 5 bases, with 24 bases between. CDR3 length: 17 residues. The V gene's germline CDR1 is LNHDA and CDR2 SQIVND (reference sequence). This CDR3 is CASKPRTGDVKHQPQHF. CDR3 coding DNA: TGTGCCAGTAAACCGAGGACGGGGGACGTTAAACATCAGCCCCAGCATTTT.

This rearrangement joins TRBV5-1 to TRBJ2-2, with D tentatively TRBD2 (5 bases). Trimming removed 5 bases at V and 1 base at J, with 12 bases between. The germline CDR1 and CDR2 sequences are SGHRS and YFSETQ. The CDR3 totals 15 residues. CDR3 loop: CASRNGLGNTGELFF. Here the CDR3 DNA reads TGCGCCAGCAGGAATGGACTGGGGAACACCGGGGAGCTGTTTTTT. Based on the CDR3 plus reference TRBV5-1 and TRBJ2-2, the full variable domain is KAGVTQTPRYLIKTRGQQVTLSCSPISGHRSVSWYQQTPGQGLQFLFEYFSETQRNKGNFPGRFSGRQFSNSRSEMNVSTLELGDSALYLCASRNGLGNTGELFFGEGSRLTVL.

The rearrangement links TRBV9 to TRBJ2-2; D gene ambiguous. V shed 0 bases and J shed 6 bases, with 3 bases lying between them. Per germline, CDR1 SGDLS and CDR2 YYNGEE. The CDR3 covers 12 residues. The CDR3 here is CASSVASGELFF. DNA of the CDR3: TGTGCCAGCAGCGTAGCTTCCGGGGAGCTGTTTTTT.

V and J are TRBV18 and TRBJ1-1; TRBD1 is a possible D gene (5 bases). V shed 4 bases and J shed 4 bases, with 16 bases lying between them. Germline assignment: CDR1 KGHSH and CDR2 LQKENI. The CDR3 has 15 amino acids. The CDR3 bases are TGTGCCAGCTCACTTTCCCGGGGGGAGGGCACTGAAGCTTTCTTT. The encoded protein is CASSLSRGEGTEAFF.

J is TRBJ1-1 and V is TRBV30; TRBD1 aligns across 9 bases. Unmatched junction bases numbered 7, after V lost 4 bases and J lost 4 bases. In germline, CDR1 is GTSNPN, CDR2 SVGIG (reference sequence). The CDR3 contains 14 residues. The CDR3 DNA reads as TGTGCCTGGAACCGGGACAGGGTGGGCACTGAAGCTTTCTTT. Amino acids: CAWNRDRVGTEAFF.

This chain links TRBV5-8 with TRBJ1-3; the D is unclear. This CDR3 comprises 15 residues. Germline V gives CDR1 SGHTS, CDR2 YDEGEE. V was trimmed by 0 bases and J by 1 base, leaving 8 bases between them. The CDR3 DNA follows: TGTGCCAGCAGCTTGGGACTTTTTTCTGGAAACACCATATATTTT. It encodes CASSLGLFSGNTIYF.